The rows below give T cell receptor beta chains drawn from one sample of a study of T cell repertoires in cytomegalovirus infection. Each CDR3 protein is one row after TCRdb ran MiXCR on the reads. The table has approximately 490,000 distinct CDR3 sequences, around 11% seen once. The sequencing sample was made of PBMCs. These receptors all stem from a human donor in good health (CMV status not recorded). Some clones in this sample may be carry-over from other donors' samples. The CDR3 runs from the conserved cysteine through the conserved F or W. The D gene is left open where the match is weak. Size is stated for part of the rows, as once, few or many counts, or as a class when the clone is expanded.

d_call j_call v_call clone_size cdr3_nt cdr3_aa
TRBD1 TRBJ2-5 TRBV2 many TGTGCCACTTCGACAGGGGGAAACGCGGAGACCCAGTACTTC CATSTGGNAETQYF
TRBD1 TRBJ1-5 TRBV3-1 few TGTGCCAGCAGCCAATTCGGGACAGGGGACAATCAGCCCCAGCATTTT CASSQFGTGDNQPQHF
TRBD1 TRBJ1-5 TRBV20-1 many TGCAGTGCTATCTCACAGGGGGACCATCAGCCCCAGCATTTT CSAISQGDHQPQHF
NA TRBJ2-2 TRBV11-3 many TGTGCCAGCAGCCCCGGTGGGGGGTTCGCCGGGGAGCTGTTTTTT CASSPGGGFAGELFF
NA TRBJ1-1 TRBV7-3 many TGTGCCAGCAGCCTTAGGACGAACACTGAAGCTTTCTTT CASSLRTNTEAFF
TRBD1 TRBJ2-6 TRBV7-9 many TGTGCCAGCAGCTTACCAGGGGGCGCGGCGGGGGCCAACGTCCTGACTTTC CASSLPGGAAGANVLTF
TRBD1 TRBJ1-4 TRBV18 few TGTGCCAGCTCAGCCAACCGGAGACAGGGGCCGGATGAAGAAAAACTGTTTTTT CASSANRRQGPDEEKLFF
TRBD1 TRBJ1-2 TRBV2 few TGTGCCAGCAGTGTGGTCGAGACAGGGGTCGGCTACACCTTC CASSVVETGVGYTF
TRBD2 TRBJ2-5 TRBV3-1 NA TGTGCCAGCAGCCAACCTTCCGGGGGGAGGTACTTC CASSQPSGGRYF
TRBD2 TRBJ2-3 TRBV19 NA TGTGCCAGTAGTTTCCTAGCGGGAGGAGGTGATACGCAGTATTTT CASSFLAGGGDTQYF
NA TRBJ2-7 TRBV3-1 NA TGTGCCAGCAGCCAAGATGGGGGCAGGCCCCGCTACGAGCAGTACTTC CASSQDGGRPRYEQYF
NA TRBJ2-2 TRBV5-5 few TGTGCCAGCCTGTCGATATTGGGCACCGGGGAGCTGTTTTTT CASLSILGTGELFF
TRBD1 TRBJ1-6 TRBV5-8 few TGTGCCAGCAGCCACGACAGGGACTCACCCCTCCACTTT CASSHDRDSPLHF
TRBD1 TRBJ1-5 TRBV15 few TGTGCCACCAGCAGAGAAGACAGGGCTCAGCCCCAGCATTTT CATSREDRAQPQHF
NA TRBJ1-1 TRBV5-6 NA TGTGCCAGCAGCTTGAGAATGGCCGGGGGCACTGAAGCTTTCTTT CASSLRMAGGTEAFF
TRBD2 TRBJ2-3 TRBV27 many TGTGCCAGCAGTTTGGCGGGAGGGAGCACAGATACGCAGTATTTT CASSLAGGSTDTQYF
NA TRBJ2-7 TRBV28 few TGTGCCAGCAGTTCCCTCCTCCGGGACTTATCCTACGAGCAGTACTTC CASSSLLRDLSYEQYF
NA TRBJ2-1 TRBV30 NA TGTGCCTGGAGTCACCCCCCTACTAGCCCTACACGCAATGAGCAGTTCTTC CAWSHPPTSPTRNEQFF
NA TRBJ2-5 TRBV7-8 many TGTGCCAGCAGCACGGGACATGCGGACGAGACCCAGTACTTC CASSTGHADETQYF
NA TRBJ2-1 TRBV11-1 NA TGTGCCAGCAGCTTAGCTTTATCCGTCGGCTCCTACAATGAGCAGTTCTTC CASSLALSVGSYNEQFF
NA TRBJ1-5 TRBV19 many TGTGCCAGTAGTATAGTGGATCAGCCCCAGCATTTT CASSIVDQPQHF
NA TRBJ1-2 TRBV29-1 NA TGCAGCGTTGGACAGAAACTTAACTATGGCTACACCTTC CSVGQKLNYGYTF
NA TRBJ1-1 TRBV12-3/TRBV12-4 many TGTGCCAGCAGTCCACGGGGGGGCGGAATGAACACTGAAGCTTTCTTT CASSPRGGGMNTEAFF
TRBD2 TRBJ2-3 TRBV20-1 NA TGCAGTGCTAGAATTGGGAGGTGGGGAGGGACTACGGCGAGCGGGGGGTCAACAGATACGCAGTATTTT CSARIGRWGGTTASGGSTDTQYF
TRBD1 TRBJ1-6 TRBV12-3/TRBV12-4 many TGTGCCAGCAGTTACCGGACAGGGCGTGATTCACCCCTCCACTTT CASSYRTGRDSPLHF
NA TRBJ2-7 TRBV6-1 many TGTGCCAGCAGTGGGACAGTCTCCTACGAGCAGTACTTC CASSGTVSYEQYF
NA TRBJ1-1 TRBV7-8 many TGTGCCAGCAGCCCACGGAGAAACACTGAAGCTTTCTTT CASSPRRNTEAFF
TRBD2 TRBJ2-1 TRBV20-1 few TGCAGTGCTAGAGCCCGGACTAGCGGGCACAATGAGCAGTTCTTC CSARARTSGHNEQFF
TRBD1 TRBJ1-2 TRBV6-7 many TGTGCCAGCAGTTACTCGAGGGACAGGGACTCCTATAGCTACACCTTC CASSYSRDRDSYSYTF
NA TRBJ2-2 TRBV11-3 many TGTGCCAGCAGCCGGGATGTCGGCACCGGGGAGCTGTTTTTT CASSRDVGTGELFF
NA TRBJ1-6 TRBV9 few TGTGCCAGCAGCGTTGCCTACGGCGGTAATTCACCCCTCCACTTT CASSVAYGGNSPLHF
NA TRBJ2-5 TRBV7-9 many TGTGCCAGCCACAAAGAGACCCAGTACTTC CASHKETQYF
TRBD1 TRBJ1-1 TRBV7-2 many TGTGCCAGCAGCTTGAGCAGGGGGGTGAACACTGAAGCTTTCTTT CASSLSRGVNTEAFF
NA TRBJ1-2 TRBV19 many TGTGCCAGTAGAGACAGACCTAACTATGGCTACACCTTC CASRDRPNYGYTF
NA TRBJ1-1 TRBV20-1 NA TGCAGTGCTAGAGATCCAGGGGCGAACACTGAAGCTTTCTTT CSARDPGANTEAFF
TRBD1 TRBJ1-1 TRBV20-1 few TGCAGTGCTAGAGATCTCAGGGGGTGGACTGAAGCTTTCTTT CSARDLRGWTEAFF
TRBD2 TRBJ2-7 TRBV7-2 many TGTGCCAGCAGCTTACTCCCTACTAGCGGGACCTCCTACGAGCAGTACTTC CASSLLPTSGTSYEQYF
TRBD2 TRBJ2-5 TRBV5-4 NA TGTGCCAGCAGCTTAAAGCGGGAGTATATAATGGAGACCCAGTACTTC CASSLKREYIMETQYF
NA TRBJ1-2 TRBV30 many TGTGCCTGGACCCTCTCCGGGGCCGGGGGCTACACCTTC CAWTLSGAGGYTF
NA TRBJ1-1 TRBV20-1 NA TGCAGTGCTTTGGAGAGGGGAAGGAACACTGAAGCTTTCTTT CSALERGRNTEAFF
NA TRBJ2-1 TRBV6-1 many TGTGCCAGCAGTGAAGCGCAGGGCGTTGTTGCCAATGAGCAGTTCTTC CASSEAQGVVANEQFF
NA TRBJ2-2 TRBV28 many TGTGCCAGCCTCGGATATCAATCGAACACCGGGGAGCTGTTTTTT CASLGYQSNTGELFF
NA TRBJ1-5 TRBV10-3 many TGTGCCATCAGCCAGGGGAGCAATCAGCCCCAGCATTTT CAISQGSNQPQHF
NA TRBJ2-5 TRBV19 NA TGTGCCAGTAGTATAGTCGGGCAGAGAGTCGAGACCCAGTACTTC CASSIVGQRVETQYF
NA TRBJ2-1 TRBV12-5 many TGTGCTAGTGGCCCGGACTGGAATGAGCAGTTCTTC CASGPDWNEQFF
TRBD2 TRBJ2-7 TRBV20-1 few TGCAGTGGTGGGACTAGCTTTTACGAGCAGTACTTC CSGGTSFYEQYF
NA TRBJ1-1 TRBV12-3/TRBV12-4 many TGTGCCACCTCGATCGGTAGGGAAGCTTTCTTT CATSIGREAFF
TRBD1 TRBJ1-6 TRBV9 many TGTGCCAGCGGCAGGGGGAGGTCACCCCTCCACTTT CASGRGRSPLHF
TRBD2 TRBJ2-3 TRBV2 NA TGTGCCAGCAGAAAAGGGACTAGCGAGGGAGATACGCAGTATTTT CASRKGTSEGDTQYF
TRBD2 TRBJ2-1 TRBV12-3/TRBV12-4 many TGTGCCAGCACCTCCTTTAGCGGGGCGCCAAACAATGAGCAGTTCTTC CASTSFSGAPNNEQFF
NA TRBJ1-2 TRBV7-2 many TGTGCCAGCAGCTGGGGCAGCCTCTTAGGCTACACCTTC CASSWGSLLGYTF
NA TRBJ1-2 TRBV20-1 NA TGCAGTGCTAGAGAAGGGACACGGAGCGGTGACGGCTACACCTTC CSAREGTRSGDGYTF
NA TRBJ2-2 TRBV11-2 few TGTGCCAGCAGCTTAAACACCCCCGGGGAGCTGTTTTTT CASSLNTPGELFF